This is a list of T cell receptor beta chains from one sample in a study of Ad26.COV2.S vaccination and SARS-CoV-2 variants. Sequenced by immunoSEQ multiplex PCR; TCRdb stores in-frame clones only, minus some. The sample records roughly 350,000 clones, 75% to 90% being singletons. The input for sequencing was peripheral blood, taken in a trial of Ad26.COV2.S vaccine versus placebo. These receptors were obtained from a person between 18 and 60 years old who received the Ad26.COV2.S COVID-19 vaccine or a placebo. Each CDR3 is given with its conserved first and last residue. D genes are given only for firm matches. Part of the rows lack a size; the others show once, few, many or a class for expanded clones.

TGTGCCAGCAGCTTAATGCTAGCGGGAGAGGAGACCCAGTACTTC CASSLMLAGEETQYF TRBJ2-5 TRBV7-9 TRBD2 -
TGTGCCTGGAGTGATGGACTAGCTACCGGGGAGCTGTTTTTT CAWSDGLATGELFF TRBJ2-2 TRBV30 TRBD2 -
TGTGCCAGCAGCCCGGAGGGGGTCAAGGGGGCCGGCGAGCAGTACTTC CASSPEGVKGAGEQYF TRBJ2-7 TRBV5-4 - -
TGTGCCAGTTCCGGGGGGGAGATCTATGGCTACACCTTC CASSGGEIYGYTF TRBJ1-2 TRBV18 - -
TGTGCCAGCAGCGAAACCGGGACTTCCTACAATGAGCAGTTCTTC CASSETGTSYNEQFF TRBJ2-1 TRBV7-8 - -
TGTGCCAGCAGTCAGGGCGCGGGACAAAGAGGCTACACCTTC CASSQGAGQRGYTF TRBJ1-2 TRBV2 - -
TGTGCCATCAGTGAGTCGGGGACCAATCAGCCCCAGCATTTT CAISESGTNQPQHF TRBJ1-5 TRBV10-3 - -
TGTGCCAGCAGCTGGACAGATTCACCCCTCCACTTT CASSWTDSPLHF TRBJ1-6 TRBV7-9 - -
TGTGCCAGCAGTCTACAGGCAAACACTGAAGCTTTCTTT CASSLQANTEAFF TRBJ1-1 TRBV27 - -
TGTGCCAGCAGTTTGTCACTAGCGGGAGGCGGCAATGAGCAGTTCTTC CASSLSLAGGGNEQFF TRBJ2-1 TRBV27 TRBD2 -
TGCAGCGGGAAACAGGGGGCATACGAGCAGTACTTC CSGKQGAYEQYF TRBJ2-7 TRBV29-1 TRBD1 -
TGTGCCAGTAGTATCGGTAGACAGGCCGGGAACACTGAAGCTTTCTTT CASSIGRQAGNTEAFF TRBJ1-1 TRBV19 - -
TGTGCCAGTAGTAACCAGGGGCGAATGAACACTGAAGCTTTCTTT CASSNQGRMNTEAFF TRBJ1-1 TRBV19 - -
TGTGCCAGCAGCTTAGAGGGCGGGGGAAAATACGAGCAGTACTTC CASSLEGGGKYEQYF TRBJ2-7 TRBV7-8 TRBD2 -
TGTGCCAGCAGCGCTGGACTAGCGGTTCTCTACGAGCAGTACTTC CASSAGLAVLYEQYF TRBJ2-7 TRBV5-5 TRBD2 -
TGTGCCAGCAGCAAAGAACCAGGGATCATCGGGGAGCTGTTTTTT CASSKEPGIIGELFF TRBJ2-2 TRBV21-1 - once
TGTGCCAGCTCACCTGGGACAGTCTACGAGCAGTACTTC CASSPGTVYEQYF TRBJ2-7 TRBV18 TRBD1 -
TGCGCCAGCAGCCAGGCCGGACTCATGAACACTGAAGCTTTCTTT CASSQAGLMNTEAFF TRBJ1-1 TRBV4-1 - -
TGTGCCAGCAGCCCTTACAGACGCGGGACGAAAGATACGCAGTATTTT CASSPYRRGTKDTQYF TRBJ2-3 TRBV3-1/TRBV3-2 - -
TGTGCCACCAGGGGAAGACAGGGCCGTCTTTACTTCAATCAGCCCCAGCATTTT CATRGRQGRLYFNQPQHF TRBJ1-5 TRBV24-1 TRBD1 -
TGTGCCAGCAGCTTCGAAGCAGGGTATAATTCACCCCTCCACTTT CASSFEAGYNSPLHF TRBJ1-6 TRBV5-4 - -
TGTGCCAGCAGCCGGACTAATGAAAAACTGTTTTTT CASSRTNEKLFF TRBJ1-4 TRBV7-9 - -
TGTGCCAGCAGTTTATCGACAGTCAACTATGGCTACACCTTC CASSLSTVNYGYTF TRBJ1-2 TRBV28 - -
TGTGCCAGCAGCCTCGGGAGGGCTAATGAAAAACTGTTTTTT CASSLGRANEKLFF TRBJ1-4 TRBV7-2 - -
TGTGCCAGCAGCTTAGCCGGGACTAGCGGGAGATGGGAGCAGTACTTC CASSLAGTSGRWEQYF TRBJ2-7 TRBV7-8 TRBD2 -
TGTGCCTGGAGACACGTGTCCGGGGAGCTGTTTTTT CAWRHVSGELFF TRBJ2-2 TRBV30 - -
TGTGCCAGCAGCGCACTAGCGGGAGTGTTCGATGAGCAGTTCTTC CASSALAGVFDEQFF TRBJ2-1 TRBV7-2 TRBD2 once
TGTGCCAGCAGTATAGGAGCGGGACAAGTGAACACTGAAGCTTTCTTT CASSIGAGQVNTEAFF TRBJ1-1 TRBV27 - -
TGTGCCAGCAGCAGGTCCATTGATTCACCCCTCCACTTT CASSRSIDSPLHF TRBJ1-6 TRBV6-4 - few
TGCGCCAGCAGCCGTGGACACTCTAGTGCCTACGAGCAGTACTTC CASSRGHSSAYEQYF TRBJ2-7 TRBV4-1 - few
TGTGCCAGTAGTAGGGCTAGCGGTAACTACGAGCAGTACTTC CASSRASGNYEQYF TRBJ2-7 TRBV19 TRBD2 few
TGTGCCAGCAGTTTGACAGGGAACTATGGCTACACCTTC CASSLTGNYGYTF TRBJ1-2 TRBV12-3/TRBV12-4 TRBD1 -
TGTGCCAGCAGCCCATCCTGGGGGGCGTCTGGGGCCAACGTCCTGACTTTC CASSPSWGASGANVLTF TRBJ2-6 TRBV7-9 - -
TGTGCCAGCAGTTATAGCGGGGGCCAGGAGCCCCAGCATTTT CASSYSGGQEPQHF TRBJ1-5 TRBV6-6 - -
TGTGCCAGCTCACTGATGACGGAATCCTACGAGCAGTACTTC CASSLMTESYEQYF TRBJ2-7 TRBV18 - -
TGTGCCAGCAGCTTAGGGAGGATTTCAACTAATGAAAAACTGTTTTTT CASSLGRISTNEKLFF TRBJ1-4 TRBV7-2 - -
TGTGCCAGCAGCTTGTACAGGGGTGGCTACACCTTC CASSLYRGGYTF TRBJ1-2 TRBV5-6 TRBD1 -
TGTGCCAGCAGTTCAGGGGTTAATTCACCCCTCCACTTT CASSSGVNSPLHF TRBJ1-6 TRBV6-2/TRBV6-3 - -
TGTGCCAGCAGCCCCGGGCTGGGCGGGGAGCAAGAGACCCAGTACTTC CASSPGLGGEQETQYF TRBJ2-5 TRBV7-2 - -
TGTGCCAGCAACCGATGGGGAGAGACCCAGTACTTC CASNRWGETQYF TRBJ2-5 TRBV7-2 - -
TGTGCCAGCAGCCCACGGACAGGGGGCGAGCAGTACTTC CASSPRTGGEQYF TRBJ2-7 TRBV14 TRBD1 -
TGTGCCAGCTCACCAGGACAGGGAGGAGGAGAGACCCAGTACTTC CASSPGQGGGETQYF TRBJ2-5 TRBV18 TRBD1 -
TGCGCCAGCAGCCAAGAGGGACAGGTGGGGTACGAGCAGTACTTC CASSQEGQVGYEQYF TRBJ2-7 TRBV4-3 TRBD1 few
TGTGCCAGCAGCCCGCCCCTACGGGAGAGGAGGATCGGGGAGCTGTTTTTT CASSPPLRERRIGELFF TRBJ2-2 TRBV7-8 - -
TGTGCTAGCAGCTTGGGAGAGGGCGGTACCCAGTACTTC CASSLGEGGTQYF TRBJ2-5 TRBV7-7 - -
TGTGCCAGCAGTCTCGCCGGGACTAGAGGGTCGGTCGCAGATACGCAGTATTTT CASSLAGTRGSVADTQYF TRBJ2-3 TRBV6-6 TRBD2 -
TGTGCCAGCAGCTTGCCCGGGACCTACTATGGCTACACCTTC CASSLPGTYYGYTF TRBJ1-2 TRBV5-6 - -
TGCGCCAGCAGCCCCTCCGGGACAGGGGTCACCGGGGAGCTGTTTTTT CASSPSGTGVTGELFF TRBJ2-2 TRBV5-1 TRBD1 -